The 11 T cell receptor beta chains reported below all come from one sample, sequenced in a study of identical twins. MiXCR, run by TCRdb on the 5' RACE reads, gives a single entry per CDR3 protein. Here the sample spans about 690,000 distinct CDR3 sequences, around 20% being singletons. These records were also assigned to another study, of T cells expressing NK-cell markers.

Input material: PBMCs. All receptors come from a young woman in good health.

V and J are TRBV6-1 and TRBJ2-4; 9 bases fit TRBD2. V shed 4 bases, J shed 0 bases, and the junction held 4 bases outside the gene matches. The germline gives CDR1 MNHNS, CDR2 SASEGT. The CDR3 runs 16 residues. The DNA of the CDR3 is TGTGCCAGCAGTGGTCTAGCGGGGCTAGCCAAAAACATTCAGTACTTC. Its translation: CASSGLAGLAKNIQYF.

This clonotype was observed a handful of times. This chain links TRBV20-1 with TRBJ2-7; D possibly corresponds to TRBD1 (6 bases). The CDR3 covers 13 residues. V lost 3 bases to trimming and J lost 0 bases, with 9 bases between them. Germline-derived CDR1 and CDR2 are DFQATT and SNEGSKA (reference sequence). The CDR3 sequence: CSASPGVSYEQYF. The CDR3 DNA is TGCAGTGCTAGTCCAGGGGTCTCCTACGAGCAGTACTTC.

This chain connects TRBV10-3 to TRBJ1-1; maybe TRBD1 (5 bases). The CDR3 is made up of 14 amino acids. CDR1 is ENHRY and CDR2 is SYGVKD in the germline V gene. V was cut by 4 bases and J by 2 bases, with 11 bases left in between. The CDR3 here is CAISVGTYNTEAFF. CDR3 coding DNA: TGTGCCATCAGTGTCGGGACGTATAACACTGAAGCTTTCTTT.

The V and J genes are TRBV7-2 and TRBJ2-1; D ambiguous. Trimming took off 2 bases at V and 2 bases at J, with 13 bases between the two ends. CDR3 length: 16 amino acids. Germline lookup yields CDR1 SGHTA and CDR2 FQGNSA. DNA of the CDR3: TGTGCCAGCAGCTTATCCCCCCGTGTTGCCTACAATGAGCAGTTCTTC. This sequence encodes CASSLSPRVAYNEQFF.

The V gene is TRBV3-1, the J gene TRBJ2-1; maybe TRBD1 (5 bases). Trimming stripped 6 bases from V and 3 bases from J, with 15 bases between. CDR3 length: 15 residues. The germline V gene has CDR1 LGHDT and CDR2 YNNKEL (reference sequence). CDR3 sequence reads: CASRDGRTNYNEQFF. As DNA, the CDR3 is TGTGCCAGCAGAGACGGACGGACAAACTACAATGAGCAGTTCTTC.

The chain is built from TRBV10-3 and TRBJ2-2; a weak D match, TRBD2 (5 bases). The CDR3 is 14 amino acids. The germline V gene encodes CDR1 ENHRY and CDR2 SYGVKD. V lost 3 bases and J lost 6, with 11 bases in between. CDR3 DNA: TGTGCCATCAGTGACCGGGGTCTATCCGGGGAGCTGTTTTTT. It codes for CAISDRGLSGELFF.

The chain uses TRBV6-1 and TRBJ2-7; 10 bases line up with TRBD1. There are 14 residues in the CDR3. Germline CDR1 and CDR2: MNHNS and SASEGT. V was clipped by 8 bases and J by 6 bases; unmatched bases: 10. CDR3 residues: CASGKGQGLVEQYF. CDR3 DNA: TGTGCCAGCGGAAAGGGACAGGGGTTAGTCGAGCAGTACTTC.

This clonotype was seen more than once but under ten times. The chain recombines TRBV7-8 with TRBJ2-1, with no clear D. Trimming took off 3 bases at V and 8 bases at J, with 8 bases between the two ends. This CDR3 has 12 amino acids. Germline loops: CDR1 SGHVS, CDR2 FQNEAQ. In DNA form, the CDR3 reads TGTGCCAGCAGCTTTGAGGAGCATGAGCAGTTCTTC. Protein sequence: CASSFEEHEQFF.

Ten or more counts support this clonotype. This chain links TRBV6-1 with TRBJ2-5, with TRBD1 as a possible D gene (5 bases). Germline CDR1 reads MNHNS; CDR2 reads SASEGT. V gave up 4 bases and J gave up 4 bases, with 10 bases separating them. CDR3 length: 13 amino acids. This CDR3 is CASSGQGRETQYF. DNA for the CDR3: TGTGCCAGCAGTGGTCAGGGTCGAGAGACCCAGTACTTC.

The chain is built from TRBV5-1 and TRBJ2-5; D is unresolved. Germline CDR1 is SGHRS and CDR2 is YFSETQ. Trimming removed 0 bases at V and 7 bases at J, with 7 bases between. The CDR3 contains 12 residues. CDR3 protein: CASSLVTGTQYF. The DNA for the CDR3 is TGCGCCAGCAGCTTGGTTACCGGGACCCAGTACTTC.

The DNA of the CDR3 is TGCGCCAGCAGCCCGGTGATGGGGCAGGACGAGGATGAGCAGTTCTTC. Residues: CASSPVMGQDEDEQFF. V usage is TRBV5-1 and J usage is TRBJ2-1; TRBD1 might be the D (5 bases). V dropped 4 bases and J dropped 8 bases, with 22 bases sitting between them. CDR1 is SGHRS, CDR2 YFSETQ, per germline. The CDR3 consists of 16 residues.